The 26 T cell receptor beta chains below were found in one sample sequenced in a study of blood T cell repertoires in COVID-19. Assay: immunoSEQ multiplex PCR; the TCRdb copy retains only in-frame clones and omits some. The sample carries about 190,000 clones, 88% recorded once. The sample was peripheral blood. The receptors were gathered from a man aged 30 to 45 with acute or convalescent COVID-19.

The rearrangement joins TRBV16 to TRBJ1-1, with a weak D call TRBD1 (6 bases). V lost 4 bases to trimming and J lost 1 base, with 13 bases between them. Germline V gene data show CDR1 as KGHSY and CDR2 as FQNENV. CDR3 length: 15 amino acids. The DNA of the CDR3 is TGTGCCAGCAGCCCCCACGGACAGCCGAACACTGAAGCTTTCTTT. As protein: CASSPHGQPNTEAFF.

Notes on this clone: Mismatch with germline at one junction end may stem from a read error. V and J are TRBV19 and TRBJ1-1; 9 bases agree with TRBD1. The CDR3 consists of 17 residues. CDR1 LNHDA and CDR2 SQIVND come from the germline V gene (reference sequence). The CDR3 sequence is CASTIFTGGGPGTEAFF. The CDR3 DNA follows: TGTGCCAGTACTATATTTACAGGGGGCGGACCGGGCACTGAAGCTTTCTTT.

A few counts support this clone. The CDR3 sequence: CASSWTGVVTEAFF. CDR3 coding DNA: TGTGCCAGCAGCTGGACAGGGGTCGTCACTGAAGCTTTCTTT. The chain uses TRBV5-6 and TRBJ1-1, with 9 bases matching TRBD1. The CDR3 runs to 14 residues. The junction had 4 bases not matched to a gene; V was cut back by 3 bases and J by 4 bases. CDR1 is SGHDT and CDR2 is YYEEEE in the germline V gene.

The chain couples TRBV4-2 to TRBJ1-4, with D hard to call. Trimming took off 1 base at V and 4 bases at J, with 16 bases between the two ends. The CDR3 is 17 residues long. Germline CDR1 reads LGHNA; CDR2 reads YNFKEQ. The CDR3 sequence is CASSQAQTVGGNEKLFF. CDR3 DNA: TGTGCCAGCAGCCAAGCCCAAACCGTTGGAGGTAATGAAAAACTGTTTTTT.

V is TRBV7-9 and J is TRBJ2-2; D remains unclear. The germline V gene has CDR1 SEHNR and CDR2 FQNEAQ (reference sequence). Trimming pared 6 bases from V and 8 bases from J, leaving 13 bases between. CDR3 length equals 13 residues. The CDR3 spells CASSSGFGGELFF. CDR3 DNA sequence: TGTGCCAGCAGTTCCGGTTTCGGGGGGGAGCTGTTTTTT.

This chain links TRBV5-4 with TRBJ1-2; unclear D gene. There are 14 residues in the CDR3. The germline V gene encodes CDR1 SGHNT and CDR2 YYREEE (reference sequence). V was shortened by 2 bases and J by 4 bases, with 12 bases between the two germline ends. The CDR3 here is CASSLEIRGYGYTF. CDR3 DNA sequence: TGTGCCAGCAGCTTAGAAATCCGGGGCTATGGCTACACCTTC.

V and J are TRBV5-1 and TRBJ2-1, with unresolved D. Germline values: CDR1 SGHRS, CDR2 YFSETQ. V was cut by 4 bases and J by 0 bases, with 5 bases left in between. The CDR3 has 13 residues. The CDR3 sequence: CASSPISYNEQFF. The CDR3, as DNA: TGCGCCAGCAGCCCTATCTCCTACAATGAGCAGTTCTTC.

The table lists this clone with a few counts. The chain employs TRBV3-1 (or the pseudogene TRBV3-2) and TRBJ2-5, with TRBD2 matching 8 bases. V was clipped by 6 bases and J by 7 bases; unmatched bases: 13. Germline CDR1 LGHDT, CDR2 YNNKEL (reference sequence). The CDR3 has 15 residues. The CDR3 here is CASRPGREALGTQYF. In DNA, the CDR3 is TGTGCCAGCAGGCCCGGGCGGGAGGCCCTGGGGACCCAGTACTTC.

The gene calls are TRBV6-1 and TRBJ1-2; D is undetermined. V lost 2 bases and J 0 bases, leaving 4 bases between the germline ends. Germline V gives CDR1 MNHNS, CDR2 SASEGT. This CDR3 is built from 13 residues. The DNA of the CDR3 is TGTGCCAGCAGTGAACAGACTAACTATGGCTACACCTTC. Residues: CASSEQTNYGYTF.

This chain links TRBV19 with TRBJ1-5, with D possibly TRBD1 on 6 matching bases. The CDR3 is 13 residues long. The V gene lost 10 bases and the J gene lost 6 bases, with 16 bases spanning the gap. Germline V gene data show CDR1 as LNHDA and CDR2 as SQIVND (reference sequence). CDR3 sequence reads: CATQNRVGQPQHF. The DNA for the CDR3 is TGTGCCACCCAAAACAGGGTAGGTCAGCCCCAGCATTTT.

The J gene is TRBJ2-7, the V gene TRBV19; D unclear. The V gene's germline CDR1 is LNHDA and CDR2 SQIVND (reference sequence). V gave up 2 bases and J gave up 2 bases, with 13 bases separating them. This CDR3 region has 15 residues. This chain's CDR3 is CASSIHPGLTYEQYF. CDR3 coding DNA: TGTGCCAGTAGTATACACCCAGGTTTGACCTACGAGCAGTACTTC.

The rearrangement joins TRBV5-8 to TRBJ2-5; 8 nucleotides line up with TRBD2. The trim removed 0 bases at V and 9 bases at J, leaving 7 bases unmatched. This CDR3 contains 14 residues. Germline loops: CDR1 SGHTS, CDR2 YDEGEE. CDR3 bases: TGTGCCAGCAGCTTGGCCGACGCGGGGGGATCCCAGTACTTC. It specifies CASSLADAGGSQYF.

In DNA, the CDR3 is TGTGCCAGCAGCCTCCTAGGTGGCGGCACCACCTACGAGCAGTACTTC. This encodes CASSLLGGGTTYEQYF. The chain joins TRBV3-1 (or the pseudogene TRBV3-2) to TRBJ2-7; unclear D gene. CDR1 and CDR2 from the germline V gene are LGHDT and YNNKEL (reference sequence). The CDR3 has 16 residues. Trimming removed 4 bases at V and 2 bases at J, with 18 bases between.

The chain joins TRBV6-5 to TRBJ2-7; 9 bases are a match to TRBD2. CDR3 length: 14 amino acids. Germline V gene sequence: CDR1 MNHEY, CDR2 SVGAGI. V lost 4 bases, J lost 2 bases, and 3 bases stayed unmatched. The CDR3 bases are TGTGCCAGCAGTTTACTAGCGGGTACCTACGAGCAGTACTTC. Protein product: CASSLLAGTYEQYF.

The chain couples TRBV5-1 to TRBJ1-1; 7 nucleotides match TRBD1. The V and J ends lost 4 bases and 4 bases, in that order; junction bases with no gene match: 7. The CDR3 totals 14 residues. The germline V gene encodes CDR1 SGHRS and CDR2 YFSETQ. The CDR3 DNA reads TGCGCCAGCAGCCCGCAGGACAGGATCACTGAAGCTTTCTTT. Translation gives CASSPQDRITEAFF.

CDR3 amino acids: CASSSWGRPLHF. The CDR3 DNA reads as TGTGCCAGCAGTTCATGGGGCAGACCCCTCCACTTT. The rearrangement links TRBV6-5 to TRBJ1-6; tentatively, D is TRBD1 (5 bases). V was trimmed by 4 bases and J by 12 bases, leaving 10 bases between them. This CDR3 spans 12 amino acids. Germline CDR1 is MNHEY and CDR2 is SVGAGI.

CDR3 sequence reads: CASSAEGEYEQYF. CDR3 nucleotides: TGTGCCAGCAGCGCAGAGGGGGAATACGAGCAGTACTTC. This chain links TRBV7-9 with TRBJ2-7; TRBD1 might be the D (6 bases). Trimming pared 5 bases from V and 4 bases from J, leaving 12 bases between. In germline, CDR1 is SEHNR, CDR2 FQNEAQ (reference sequence). The CDR3 extends over 13 amino acids.

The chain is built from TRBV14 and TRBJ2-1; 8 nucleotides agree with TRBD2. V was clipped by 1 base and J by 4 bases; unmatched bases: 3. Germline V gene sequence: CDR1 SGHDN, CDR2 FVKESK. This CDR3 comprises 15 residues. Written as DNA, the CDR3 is TGTGCCAGCAGCCAAGTACTAGCGGAATACAATGAGCAGTTCTTC. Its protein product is CASSQVLAEYNEQFF. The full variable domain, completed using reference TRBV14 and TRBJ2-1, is EAGVTQFPSHSVIEKGQTVTLRCDPISGHDNLYWYRRVMGKEIKFLLHFVKESKQDESGMPNNRFLAERTGGTYSTLKVQPAELEDSGVYFCASSQVLAEYNEQFFGPGTRLTVL.

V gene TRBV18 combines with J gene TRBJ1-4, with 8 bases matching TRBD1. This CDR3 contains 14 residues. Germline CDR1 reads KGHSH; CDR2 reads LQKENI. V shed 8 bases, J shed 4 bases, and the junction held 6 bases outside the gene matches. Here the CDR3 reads CASRRDRLNEKLFF. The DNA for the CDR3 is TGTGCCAGCCGCCGGGACAGGCTTAATGAAAAACTGTTTTTT.

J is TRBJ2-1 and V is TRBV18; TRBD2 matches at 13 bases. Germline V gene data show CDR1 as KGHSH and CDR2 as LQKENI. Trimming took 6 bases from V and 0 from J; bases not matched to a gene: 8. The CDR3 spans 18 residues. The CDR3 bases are TGTGCCAGCTCTTCCGGGACTAGCGGGACCAGCTCCTACAATGAGCAGTTCTTC. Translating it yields CASSSGTSGTSSYNEQFF. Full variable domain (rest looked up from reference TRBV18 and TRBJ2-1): NAGVMQNPRHLVRRRGQEARLRCSPMKGHSHVYWYRQLPEEGLKFMVYLQKENIIDESGMPKERFSAEFPKEGPSILRIQQVVRGDSAAYFCASSSGTSGTSSYNEQFFGPGTRLTVL.

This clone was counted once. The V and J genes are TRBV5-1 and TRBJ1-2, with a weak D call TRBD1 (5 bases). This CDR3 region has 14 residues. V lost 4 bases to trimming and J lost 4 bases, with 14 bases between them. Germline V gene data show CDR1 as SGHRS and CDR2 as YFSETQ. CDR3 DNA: TGCGCCAGCAGCGGGAGGGGCGGACTCTATGGCTACACCTTC. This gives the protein CASSGRGGLYGYTF.

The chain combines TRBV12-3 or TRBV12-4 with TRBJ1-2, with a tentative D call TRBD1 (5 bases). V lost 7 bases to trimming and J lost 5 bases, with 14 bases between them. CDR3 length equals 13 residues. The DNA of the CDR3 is TGTGCCAGCACCCCTCAGGGTTGGTATGGCTACACCTTC. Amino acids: CASTPQGWYGYTF.

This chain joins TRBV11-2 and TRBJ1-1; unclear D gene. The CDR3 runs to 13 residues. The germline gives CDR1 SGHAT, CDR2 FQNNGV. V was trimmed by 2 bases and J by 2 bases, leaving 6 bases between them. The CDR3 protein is CASSLHRNTEAFF. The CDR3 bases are TGTGCCAGCAGCTTACATAGAAACACTGAAGCTTTCTTT.

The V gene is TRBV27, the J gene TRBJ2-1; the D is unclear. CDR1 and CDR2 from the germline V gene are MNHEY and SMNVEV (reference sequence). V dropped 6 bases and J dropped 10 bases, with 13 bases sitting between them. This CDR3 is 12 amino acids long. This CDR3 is CASSSTNLEQFF. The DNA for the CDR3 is TGTGCCAGCAGCTCCACTAATTTAGAGCAGTTCTTC.

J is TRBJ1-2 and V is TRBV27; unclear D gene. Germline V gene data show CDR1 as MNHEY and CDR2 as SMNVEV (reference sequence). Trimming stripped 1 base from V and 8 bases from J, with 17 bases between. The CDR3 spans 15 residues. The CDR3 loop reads CASSLFGLGPEGYTF. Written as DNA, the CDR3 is TGTGCCAGCAGTTTATTTGGACTAGGACCGGAGGGCTACACCTTC.

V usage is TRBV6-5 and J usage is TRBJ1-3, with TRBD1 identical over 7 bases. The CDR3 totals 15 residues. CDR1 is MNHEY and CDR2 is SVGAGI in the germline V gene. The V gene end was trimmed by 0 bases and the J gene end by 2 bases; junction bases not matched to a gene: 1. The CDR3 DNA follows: TGTGCCAGCAGTTACTCGGGACAGCCTGGAAACACCATATATTTT. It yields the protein CASSYSGQPGNTIYF.